The 27 T cell receptor beta chains presented below share a single source sample, sequenced in a study of cytomegalovirus exposure and HLA in healthy donors. Primers for the PCR totalled 60 Vbeta and 13 Jbeta. Assay: immunoSEQ multiplex PCR; the TCRdb copy retains only in-frame clones and omits some. The table lists approximately 180,000 clones, over 60% of them singletons. Material: PBMCs. These receptors all come from a middle-aged woman in good health and CMV-seronegative.

The rearrangement joins TRBV5-1 to TRBJ2-3, with a possible D match to TRBD1 (5 bases). The CDR3 length is 14 residues. Germline lookup yields CDR1 SGHRS and CDR2 YFSETQ. Trimming stripped 6 bases from V and 0 bases from J, with 11 bases between. The CDR3 nucleotides are TGCGCCAGCAAATGGGGCCCTAGCACAGATACGCAGTATTTT. Its translation: CASKWGPSTDTQYF.

The chain has TRBV5-1 and TRBJ1-4; tentative D call: TRBD1 (6 bases). The CDR3 spans 16 residues. Germline CDR1 reads SGHRS; CDR2 reads YFSETQ. V was shortened by 7 bases and J by 1 base, with 17 bases between the two germline ends. CDR3 nucleotide sequence: TGCGCCAGCGCCCAAGACAGGACAAGAACTAATGAAAAACTGTTTTTT. Translated: CASAQDRTRTNEKLFF.

The gene calls are TRBV5-6 and TRBJ1-1, with TRBD1 matching over 9 bases. V gave up 4 bases and J gave up 4 bases; unmatched junction bases: 11. The germline gives CDR1 SGHDT, CDR2 YYEEEE. The CDR3 runs 16 residues. CDR3 in amino acids: CASSARTGGAVTEAFF. The CDR3 region has the DNA TGTGCCAGCAGCGCTCGTACAGGGGGCGCGGTCACTGAAGCTTTCTTT.

This chain connects TRBV19 to TRBJ2-1, with TRBD2 matching 9 bases. Germline values: CDR1 LNHDA, CDR2 SQIVND (reference sequence). Unmatched junction bases numbered 14, after V lost 5 bases and J lost 3 bases. The CDR3 loop spans 18 amino acids. This CDR3 is CASSVPAYSGGYYNEQFF. The CDR3 bases are TGTGCCAGTAGTGTCCCGGCCTATAGCGGGGGATACTACAATGAGCAGTTCTTC.

The table lists this clone with a count of one. The genes are TRBV30 and TRBJ1-3; unclear D gene. Germline CDR1 GTSNPN, CDR2 SVGIG (reference sequence). The CDR3 is 13 amino acids. The V and J ends lost 2 bases and 2 bases respectively, with 7 bases between them. The CDR3 region has the DNA TGTGCCTGGAGTAGCCTCCCTGGAAACACCATATATTTT. Encoded protein: CAWSSLPGNTIYF.

This chain joins TRBV6-5 and TRBJ1-5, with D possibly being TRBD1 (5 bases). Trimming left V 7 bases short and J 5 bases short, with 15 bases between. Germline CDR1 MNHEY, CDR2 SVGAGI. The CDR3 is 14 residues long. For the CDR3, the DNA is TGTGCCAGCATCCCCGGAGGGACTTATCAGCCCCAGCATTTT. Protein product: CASIPGGTYQPQHF.

The chain combines TRBV7-9 with TRBJ1-1, with D maybe TRBD1 (5 bases). V was trimmed by 10 bases and J by 1 base, leaving 16 bases between them. Germline-derived CDR1 and CDR2 are SEHNR and FQNEAQ (reference sequence). The CDR3 runs to 14 residues. CDR3 region: CAMASTGANTEAFF. The CDR3 bases are TGTGCCATGGCATCCACAGGCGCGAACACTGAAGCTTTCTTT.

The chain joins TRBV14 to TRBJ2-7; 12 bases match TRBD2. The CDR3 consists of 14 residues. J was trimmed by 7 bases and V by 5 bases; bases with no gene match: 6. The germline V gene encodes CDR1 SGHDN and CDR2 FVKESK. This CDR3 reads CASSSTSGSVEQYV. CDR3 in DNA: TGTGCCAGCAGCTCGACTAGCGGGAGTGTTGAGCAGTACGTC.

J is TRBJ2-7 and V is TRBV28; no clear D. The CDR3 length is 14 residues. Germline V lookup: CDR1 MDHEN, CDR2 SYDVKM. V lost 3 bases and J lost 6, with 15 bases in between. The CDR3, as DNA: TGTGCCAGCAGTTTTTCAATCCACCGAGGCGAGCAGTACGTC. This sequence encodes CASSFSIHRGEQYV.

The V gene is TRBV7-9, the J gene TRBJ2-1; TRBD2 aligns across 16 bases. This CDR3 comprises 17 residues. With V trimmed by 5 bases and J by 5 bases, 6 bases remained unmatched. CDR1 is SEHNR, CDR2 FQNEAQ, per germline (reference sequence). As DNA, the CDR3 is TGTGCCAGCAGCCCATTCGGGACTAGCGGGAGGGACAATGAGCAGTTCTTC. The encoded protein is CASSPFGTSGRDNEQFF.

This clone was detected only a few times. The genes are TRBV19 and TRBJ1-1, with TRBD1 as a possible D gene (5 bases). Germline V gives CDR1 LNHDA, CDR2 SQIVND (reference sequence). V was pared by 9 bases and J by 0 bases, with 14 bases between. CDR3 length: 14 amino acids. Here the CDR3 reads CASARDSLNTEAFF. In nucleotides, the CDR3 is TGTGCCAGCGCCAGGGACTCTTTGAACACTGAAGCTTTCTTT.

A few counts support this clone. The J gene is TRBJ1-4, the V gene TRBV7-2; TRBD1 might be the D (5 bases). Trimming cost V 3 bases and J 4 bases, with 12 bases left between them. The CDR3 runs to 15 residues. Germline V gene lookup returns CDR1 SGHTA and CDR2 FQGNSA. For the CDR3, the DNA is TGTGCCAGCAGCTTGGGGGGGGGACGTAATGAAAAACTGTTTTTT. Translated: CASSLGGGRNEKLFF.

This clone was detected only once. V is TRBV19 and J is TRBJ1-1; a weak D match, TRBD1 (5 bases). The V end lost 3 bases, the J end lost 5 bases, and 13 bases lay between the germline ends. This CDR3 has 14 residues. Per the germline V gene, CDR1 is LNHDA and CDR2 is SQIVND (reference sequence). The CDR3 nucleotides are TGTGCCAGTAGTATCCGGGACGGGGGAACTGAAGCTTTCTTT. Protein: CASSIRDGGTEAFF.

The chain is built from TRBV19 and TRBJ1-3; unclear D gene. Germline V gene sequence: CDR1 LNHDA, CDR2 SQIVND (reference sequence). The CDR3 has 14 residues. V was pared by 5 bases and J by 0 bases, with 8 bases between. This CDR3 reads CASSDWSSGNTIYF. The CDR3 DNA reads as TGTGCCAGTAGTGATTGGAGCTCTGGAAACACCATATATTTT.

Points on this clone: The identical CDR3 is also encoded by other nucleotide sequences in the sample. The chain links TRBV19 to TRBJ1-5; D is uncertain. Germline CDR1 and CDR2: LNHDA and SQIVND (reference sequence). Deletions cut 2 bases from V and 5 bases from J, with 4 bases between. The CDR3 totals 12 residues. CDR3 sequence: CASSIRDQPQHF. CDR3 nucleotide sequence: TGTGCCAGTAGTATACGGGATCAGCCCCAGCATTTT.

This clone has only one observation. The chain has TRBV7-2 and TRBJ2-7; TRBD1 agrees at 7 bases. The CDR3 contains 14 residues. Germline V gene lookup returns CDR1 SGHTA and CDR2 FQGNSA. Trimming took 5 bases from V and 2 from J; bases not matched to a gene: 6. The DNA of the CDR3 is TGTGCCAGCAGCCAGACAGGGACCGCCTACGAGCAGTACTTC. Residues: CASSQTGTAYEQYF.

The chain carries TRBV18 and TRBJ2-1; 7 bases are shared with TRBD2. Germline CDR1 reads KGHSH; CDR2 reads LQKENI. V was pared by 1 base and J by 6 bases, with 12 bases of the junction left unmatched. The CDR3 spans 17 residues. CDR3 nucleotide sequence: TGTGCCAGCTCACCACTTTGGAGCGGGACCGAGGGCAATGAGCAGTTCTTC. Protein sequence: CASSPLWSGTEGNEQFF.

The genes are TRBV14 and TRBJ2-1, with 10 bases that match TRBD2. Trimming cost V 1 base and J 2 bases; bases outside gene matches: 2. Germline CDR1 is SGHDN and CDR2 is FVKESK. The CDR3 sequence is 16 residues long. CDR3 sequence (DNA): TGTGCCAGCAGCCAAGTAAGCGGGAGGGCCTACAATGAGCAGTTCTTC. Translation gives CASSQVSGRAYNEQFF.

This chain uses TRBV10-3 with TRBJ2-1; D not resolved. This CDR3 contains 15 residues. Germline V gene data show CDR1 as ENHRY and CDR2 as SYGVKD. V gave up 4 bases and J gave up 2 bases, with 12 bases separating them. CDR3 in amino acids: CAISGKTAPYNEQFF. The CDR3 coding sequence is TGTGCCATCAGTGGGAAAACAGCCCCCTACAATGAGCAGTTCTTC.

This rearrangement joins TRBV30 to TRBJ1-2; D is perhaps TRBD1 (6 bases). V shed 0 bases and J shed 8 bases, with 10 bases lying between them. Germline V gene lookup returns CDR1 GTSNPN and CDR2 SVGIG (reference sequence). This CDR3 is 12 amino acids long. CDR3 loop: CAWSVQGYGYTF. As DNA, the CDR3 is TGTGCCTGGAGTGTACAGGGATACGGCTACACCTTC.

The chain links TRBV7-8 to TRBJ2-1; 7 nucleotides line up with TRBD2. Germline values: CDR1 SGHVS, CDR2 FQNEAQ. The ends lost 2 bases at V and 9 bases at J; junction bases unmatched: 7. CDR3 length equals 14 residues. CDR3 sequence reads: CASSLMGRATEQFF. CDR3 DNA sequence: TGTGCCAGCAGCTTAATGGGGAGGGCGACTGAGCAGTTCTTC.

A single count supports this clone. This rearrangement joins TRBV4-3 to TRBJ2-5; weak D call: TRBD1 (6 bases). V was shortened by 4 bases and J by 3 bases, with 15 bases between the two germline ends. Germline values: CDR1 LGHNA, CDR2 YSLEER. The CDR3 sequence is 15 residues long. The CDR3 DNA sequence: TGCGCCAGCAGCCTTAATCCAGCAGGGGAAGAGACCCAGTACTTC. It specifies CASSLNPAGEETQYF.

The chain combines TRBV7-3 with TRBJ1-3; 9 bases agree with TRBD1. The CDR3 totals 16 residues. Germline CDR1 and CDR2: SGHTA and FQGTGA. The junction had 5 bases not matched to a gene; V was cut back by 5 bases and J by 0 bases. CDR3 in amino acids: CASSGTGTVSGNTIYF. DNA for the CDR3: TGTGCCAGCAGCGGGACAGGGACGGTCTCTGGAAACACCATATATTTT.

This clone was seen just once. V usage is TRBV6-5 and J usage is TRBJ2-3; 7 bases agree with TRBD2. The CDR3 length is 15 residues. The germline gives CDR1 MNHEY, CDR2 SVGAGI. V trimming: 6 bases; J trimming: 0 bases; junction bases outside the gene matches: 6. The CDR3 sequence is CASSLASGSTDTQYF. CDR3 sequence (DNA): TGTGCCAGCAGCCTCGCTAGCGGTAGCACAGATACGCAGTATTTT.

The V gene is TRBV6-5, the J gene TRBJ2-7, with a weak D call TRBD1 (6 bases). CDR1 is MNHEY and CDR2 is SVGAGI in the germline V gene. The CDR3 has 13 residues. V gave up 7 bases and J gave up 3 bases, with 13 bases separating them. Here the CDR3 reads CASTDRLGYEQYV. In DNA form, the CDR3 reads TGTGCCAGCACCGACAGGTTAGGCTACGAGCAGTACGTC.

The V gene is TRBV11-3, the J gene TRBJ2-1; 10 nucleotides match TRBD1. CDR3 length: 15 amino acids. Germline CDR1 reads SGHNT; CDR2 reads YENEEA. V was clipped by 4 bases and J by 5 bases; unmatched bases: 5. The CDR3 spells CASSSEDRGDNEQFF. CDR3 bases: TGTGCCAGCAGCTCCGAGGACAGGGGGGACAATGAGCAGTTCTTC.

The chain has TRBV6-5 and TRBJ2-1, with 11 nucleotides matching TRBD2. The CDR3 is made up of 16 amino acids. J lost 5 bases, V lost 4 bases, and 7 bases had no gene match. Germline V gene lookup returns CDR1 MNHEY and CDR2 SVGAGI. CDR3 sequence: CASSSPGLAVHNEQFF. In DNA, the CDR3 is TGTGCCAGCAGTTCACCGGGACTAGCGGTACACAATGAGCAGTTCTTC.